The following is a TCR beta chain sequence with its context. No antigen is known for it. There are 14 residues in the CDR3. Germline V gives CDR1 MNHEY, CDR2 SVGAGI. V was clipped by 6 bases and J by 3 bases; unmatched bases: 3. Profiling relied on immunoSEQ multiplex PCR, and the TCRdb table lists in-frame clones only, not all of them. The data hold around 97,000 clones, with approximately 94% observed a single time. This specimen belongs to a study of graft-versus-host responses after intestinal transplantation. Study background: Recipients were given multivisceral, liver-intestinal, or isolated intestinal transplants. Among the recipients, all got anti-thymocyte globulin induction and then tacrolimus and steroids for approximately 3 years. General study findings and limits: GvH clones appeared in recipient marrow, some first in ileum or blood.

The clonotype comes from a human donor who received an intestinal transplant. This specimen was unstimulated CD8+ T cells sorted from spleen or lymph node cells, taken before intestinal transplant. The V and J genes are TRBV6-5 and TRBJ2-1; 9 bases agree with TRBD2. The CDR3 sequence is CASRGLAYYNEQFF. The CDR3 region has the DNA TGTGCCAGCAGAGGACTAGCGTACTACAATGAGCAGTTCTTC.